This T cell receptor (beta chain) was identified during a study of T cells in Graves' hyperthyroidism and ophthalmopathy. Findings and limits, study-wide: Blood also carried most thyroid clonotypes expanded above 0.001.

Absent ophthalmopathy progression within 18 months defined stable Graves' hyperthyroidism. The CDR3 has 16 amino acids. The V gene's germline CDR1 is LNHNV and CDR2 YYDKDF (reference sequence). Trimming took off 3 bases at V and 3 bases at J, with 15 bases between the two ends. This clonotype occurred many times. Its antigen is unidentified. Amplified regions were TCR beta CDR3 sequences from RNA transcripts. RT-PCR in the first round (using the HTBI primer set) targeted the TCR CDR3. TCRdb re-called the multiplex PCR reads with MiXCR, one entry per CDR3 protein. Among about 540,000 distinct CDR3 sequences, 46% were seen once, and the ten largest hold approximately 8.2%.

The origin of this receptor is a woman younger than 30 with Graves' hyperthyroidism. The sample comprised peripheral blood or thyroid tissue (not recorded which). The chain couples TRBV15 to TRBJ1-5; no clear D. CDR3 protein: CATSSRASYLNQPQHF. The CDR3 coding sequence is TGTGCCACCAGCAGTAGGGCCTCCTATCTCAATCAGCCCCAGCATTTT.